This T cell receptor beta chain was identified during a study of cytomegalovirus exposure and HLA in healthy donors. PCR involved 60 Vbeta and 13 Jbeta primers. The data were produced by immunoSEQ multiplex PCR, yet TCRdb's version contains in-frame clones alone and is incomplete. The data hold under 90,000 clones, with about four fifths observed a single time. CDR3 length: 15 residues. Germline V gene data show CDR1 as KGHSH and CDR2 as LQKENI. V lost 6 bases to trimming and J lost 4 bases; unmatched junction nucleotides: 7. Sample: PBMCs. The source of this sequence is a man aged 40-55 years in good health and CMV-seronegative. V and J are TRBV18 and TRBJ2-1; TRBD1 matches 9 bases. CDR3 region: CASSYQGQGYNEQFF. DNA for the CDR3: TGTGCCAGCTCCTACCAGGGACAGGGATACAATGAGCAGTTCTTC.